Below are 28 T cell receptor beta chains sequenced from a single sample in a study of blood T cell repertoires in COVID-19. Measured with immunoSEQ multiplex PCR; TCRdb has only the in-frame clones, and not every one. The sample has a few hundred thousand clones; approximately 90% are singletons. Sequenced input: PBMCs or T cells enriched from blood (not recorded which). The receptors stem from a man aged 35 to 55 who had recovered from COVID-19.

The chain carries TRBV9 and TRBJ2-3, with 7 bases identical to TRBD2. The CDR3 is made up of 16 amino acids. The germline V gene has CDR1 SGDLS and CDR2 YYNGEE. V shed 0 bases and J 1 base; nucleotides not matched to a gene: 5. Here the CDR3 reads CASSVVGGGGTDTQYF. The CDR3 nucleotides are TGTGCCAGCAGCGTAGTCGGCGGGGGAGGCACAGATACGCAGTATTTT.

This clone has just a few counts. J is TRBJ2-1 and V is TRBV5-4, with D possibly matching TRBD2 (6 bases). Germline CDR1 and CDR2: SGHNT and YYREEE (reference sequence). The CDR3 has 15 amino acids. V lost 4 bases and J 4 bases, leaving 15 bases between the germline ends. CDR3 bases: TGTGCCAGCAGCCAAGCCGGGACTCCTTACAATGAGCAGTTCTTC. This encodes CASSQAGTPYNEQFF. Based on the CDR3 plus reference TRBV5-4 and TRBJ2-1, the full variable domain is ETGVTQSPTHLIKTRGQQVTLRCSSQSGHNTVSWYQQALGQGPQFIFQYYREEENGRGNFPPRFSGLQFPNYSSELNVNALELDDSALYLCASSQAGTPYNEQFFGPGTRLTVL.

The chain carries TRBV7-8 and TRBJ1-5; the D gene is possibly TRBD1 (6 bases). This CDR3 contains 16 residues. Germline lookup yields CDR1 SGHVS and CDR2 FQNEAQ. The V and J ends lost 3 bases and 3 bases respectively, with 15 bases between them. As DNA, the CDR3 is TGTGCCAGCAGCTTTACAGGACAGAAATACAATCAGCCCCAGCATTTT. Translating gives CASSFTGQKYNQPQHF.

The V and J genes are TRBV9 and TRBJ1-2; D uncertain. CDR3 size: 15 residues. Germline CDR1 is SGDLS and CDR2 is YYNGEE. The germline V and J ends were trimmed by 0 bases and 5 bases, with 14 bases remaining between them. The CDR3 sequence: CASSVERIQWYGYTF. The CDR3 bases are TGTGCCAGCAGCGTAGAGAGAATACAGTGGTATGGCTACACCTTC.

The rearrangement uses TRBV7-2 and TRBJ2-3, with D possibly TRBD2 on 7 matching bases. The germline V and J ends were trimmed by 4 bases and 7 bases, with 18 bases remaining between them. The CDR3 contains 15 residues. The V gene's germline CDR1 is SGHTA and CDR2 FQGNSA. The CDR3 nucleotides are TGTGCCAGCAGCTACACGGGGGCTAGCGGTTATACGCAGTATTTT. Encoded protein: CASSYTGASGYTQYF.

The V call is TRBV11-1, the J call TRBJ1-1, with a tentative D call TRBD1 (6 bases). V was pared by 5 bases and J by 3 bases, with 13 bases between. Per the germline V gene, CDR1 is SGHAT and CDR2 is FQDESV (reference sequence). CDR3 size: 14 residues. CDR3: CASSVTGLHTEAFF. CDR3 in DNA: TGTGCCAGCAGCGTTACAGGGTTACACACTGAAGCTTTCTTT.

The genes are TRBV7-8 and TRBJ1-6; D unclear. The CDR3 totals 17 residues. The V gene lost 1 base and the J gene lost 5 bases, with 15 bases spanning the gap. Germline V gives CDR1 SGHVS, CDR2 FQNEAQ. Written as DNA, the CDR3 is TGTGCCAGCAGCTTAGGGAGCACCCGGGTAAATAATTCACCCCTCCACTTT. This encodes CASSLGSTRVNNSPLHF.

The V call is TRBV10-3, the J call TRBJ2-3; weak D call: TRBD1 (6 bases). From germline, CDR1 is ENHRY and CDR2 SYGVKD. Between the trimmed V and J ends, which lost 3 bases and 4 bases, there was a span of 14 bases. The CDR3 runs to 15 residues. This CDR3 is CAISEWDKRADTQYF. The CDR3 coding sequence is TGTGCCATCAGTGAATGGGACAAAAGGGCAGATACGCAGTATTTT.

J is TRBJ1-6 and V is TRBV28; the D gene is possibly TRBD1 (5 bases). The CDR3 is 12 amino acids. Trimming took 7 bases from V and 10 from J, leaving 11 bases between them. CDR1 is MDHEN and CDR2 is SYDVKM in the germline V gene. The CDR3 nucleotides are TGTGCCAGCACTCGACAGAGCTCACCCCTCCACTTT. Translating it yields CASTRQSSPLHF.

This clone was found once. V usage is TRBV7-2 and J usage is TRBJ1-4, with 7 bases identical to TRBD1. With 5 bases clipped from V and 8 bases from J, the junction kept 11 bases outside the gene matches. This CDR3 region has 15 residues. Germline V lookup: CDR1 SGHTA, CDR2 FQGNSA. The DNA for the CDR3 is TGTGCCAGCAGCATGGCAGGGGGGATAGGCGAAAAACTGTTTTTT. Translation gives CASSMAGGIGEKLFF.

The chain has TRBV9 and TRBJ1-1; possible D gene TRBD1, 5 bases. V shed 4 bases and J shed 1 base, with 11 bases lying between them. The CDR3 has 14 residues. Germline CDR1 and CDR2: SGDLS and YYNGEE. DNA of the CDR3: TGTGCCAGCAGCTCCCGGGACTGGAACACTGAAGCTTTCTTT. Protein product: CASSSRDWNTEAFF.

This clone came up once. The chain uses TRBV29-1 and TRBJ1-5; D uncertain. Germline V gene sequence: CDR1 SQVTM, CDR2 ANQGSEA. The V end lost 4 bases, the J end lost 0 bases, and 7 bases lay between the germline ends. The CDR3 length is 13 residues. The CDR3 region has the DNA TGCAGCGTTGGGCGGGATAGCAATCAGCCCCAGCATTTT. Amino acids: CSVGRDSNQPQHF.

In the case of this clone: Other DNA sequences in this specimen translate into the identical CDR3. This sequence joins TRBV10-3 and TRBJ2-1, with TRBD2 matching 8 bases. With 4 bases clipped from V and 6 bases from J, the junction kept 2 bases outside the gene matches. In germline, CDR1 is ENHRY, CDR2 SYGVKD. The CDR3 loop spans 13 amino acids. Here the CDR3 reads CAISGGTSNEQFF. The CDR3 DNA reads TGTGCCATCAGTGGTGGGACTAGCAATGAGCAGTTCTTC.

V and J are TRBV30 and TRBJ1-5; a possible D gene is TRBD1 (5 bases). The CDR3 runs 13 residues. Trimming removed 1 base at V and 7 bases at J, with 11 bases between. Germline-derived CDR1 and CDR2 are GTSNPN and SVGIG (reference sequence). The CDR3 sequence is CAWSGGGIQPQHF. In DNA, the CDR3 is TGTGCCTGGAGTGGCGGGGGAATCCAGCCCCAGCATTTT.

The rearrangement uses TRBV5-1 and TRBJ2-1, with 8 nucleotides matching TRBD1. This CDR3 has 14 amino acids. The V segment lost 2 bases and the J segment 8 bases; nucleotides outside the gene matches: 6. Germline lookup yields CDR1 SGHRS and CDR2 YFSETQ. The CDR3 protein is CASSFGQGVDEQFF. The DNA for the CDR3 is TGCGCCAGCAGCTTTGGACAGGGTGTGGATGAGCAGTTCTTC.

The chain recombines TRBV6-5 with TRBJ2-1, with 12 bases aligning to TRBD2. CDR3 length: 15 residues. The germline V gene encodes CDR1 MNHEY and CDR2 SVGAGI. Trimming at V came to 6 bases and at J to 7 bases, leaving 7 bases not matched to a gene. Here the CDR3 DNA reads TGTGCCAGCAGGACTAGCGGGGGATTTTTTAATGAGCAGTTCTTC. Translating it yields CASRTSGGFFNEQFF.

V is TRBV2 and J is TRBJ2-3; D possibly corresponds to TRBD2 (5 bases). Trimming took off 7 bases at V and 0 bases at J, with 11 bases between the two ends. The CDR3 contains 14 residues. Germline CDR1 is SNHLY and CDR2 is FYNNEI. The chain's CDR3 is CASNQRLSTDTQYF. As DNA, the CDR3 is TGTGCCAGCAATCAGCGGCTCAGCACAGATACGCAGTATTTT.

In this sample, this clone turned up once. The chain carries TRBV3-1 (or the pseudogene TRBV3-2) and TRBJ1-6; tentative D call: TRBD1 (5 bases). CDR3 length: 14 residues. Per the germline V gene, CDR1 is LGHDT and CDR2 is YNNKEL (reference sequence). Trimming removed 1 base from V and 4 bases from J, with 5 bases in between. The CDR3 nucleotides are TGTGCCAGCAGCCAAGCAGGGTATAATTCACCCCTCCACTTT. Residues: CASSQAGYNSPLHF.

This clone was seen only once. The chain carries TRBV7-2 and TRBJ2-1, with 15 bases identical to TRBD2. Germline loops: CDR1 SGHTA, CDR2 FQGNSA. V dropped 5 bases and J dropped 10; count of bases not matched to a gene: 9. The CDR3 covers 16 residues. Here the CDR3 reads CASSQGLAGGPREQFF. The CDR3 DNA sequence: TGTGCCAGCAGCCAGGGACTAGCGGGAGGCCCACGGGAGCAGTTCTTC.

The V gene is TRBV5-1, the J gene TRBJ2-7; 7 bases agree with TRBD2. J lost 3 bases, V lost 0 bases, and 9 bases had no gene match. CDR1 is SGHRS and CDR2 is YFSETQ in the germline V gene. This CDR3 spans 16 amino acids. DNA of the CDR3: TGCGCCAGCAGCTTGGAAGTAGCGGGTCCCAACTACGAGCAGTACTTC. This translates into CASSLEVAGPNYEQYF. The whole variable domain, filled in from reference TRBV5-1 and TRBJ2-7, reads KAGVTQTPRYLIKTRGQQVTLSCSPISGHRSVSWYQQTPGQGLQFLFEYFSETQRNKGNFPGRFSGRQFSNSRSEMNVSTLELGDSALYLCASSLEVAGPNYEQYFGPGTRLTVT.

Here the CDR3 DNA reads TGTGCCATCACAGGGACAGGGGTCCAAGATAGCACAGATACGCAGTATTTT. Residues: CAITGTGVQDSTDTQYF. The chain has TRBV10-3 and TRBJ2-3; 10 nucleotides match TRBD1. Germline lookup yields CDR1 ENHRY and CDR2 SYGVKD. The CDR3 consists of 17 residues. J lost 0 bases, V lost 7 bases, and 10 bases had no gene match.

V and J are TRBV6-6 and TRBJ1-1, with D possibly TRBD1 on 6 matching bases. Trimming stripped 6 bases from V and 1 base from J, with 9 bases between. The length of the CDR3 is 13 residues. Germline values: CDR1 MNHNY, CDR2 SVGAGI (reference sequence). The CDR3: CASRRQANTEAFF. The CDR3 DNA reads as TGTGCCAGCAGGCGACAGGCGAACACTGAAGCTTTCTTT.

The V call is TRBV11-2, the J call TRBJ1-3, with 7 nucleotides matching TRBD1. J was trimmed by 9 bases and V by 3 bases; bases with no gene match: 8. From germline, CDR1 is SGHAT and CDR2 FQNNGV. This CDR3 region has 14 residues. The CDR3 is CASSFDRVRGTIYF. DNA for the CDR3: TGTGCCAGCAGCTTCGACAGGGTCAGAGGCACCATATATTTT.

The CDR3 loop is CASSVTGTDNEQFF. CDR3 sequence (DNA): TGTGCCAGCAGCGTTACCGGGACAGACAATGAGCAGTTCTTC. The gene calls are TRBV7-9 and TRBJ2-1; 7 positions match TRBD1. The germline gives CDR1 SEHNR, CDR2 FQNEAQ (reference sequence). The CDR3 totals 14 residues. V shed 5 bases, J shed 5 bases, and the junction held 6 bases outside the gene matches.

This clone was seen a single time. The rearrangement joins TRBV7-2 to TRBJ2-7; D possibly corresponds to TRBD2 (6 bases). The CDR3 runs 14 residues. Germline values: CDR1 SGHTA, CDR2 FQGNSA. The V gene lost 5 bases and the J gene lost 0 bases, with 11 bases spanning the gap. This CDR3 reads CASSLPTSSYEQYF. CDR3 bases: TGTGCCAGCAGCCTCCCGACTAGCTCCTACGAGCAGTACTTC. The full variable domain, completed using reference TRBV7-2 and TRBJ2-7, is GAGVSQSPSNKVTEKGKDVELRCDPISGHTALYWYRQSLGQGLEFLIYFQGNSAPDKSGLPSDRFSAERTGGSVSTLTIQRTQQEDSAVYLCASSLPTSSYEQYFGPGTRLTVT.

The chain joins TRBV4-2 to TRBJ1-2; D gene ambiguous. V was cut by 0 bases and J by 8 bases, with 10 bases left in between. This CDR3 region has 13 residues. Per the germline V gene, CDR1 is LGHNA and CDR2 is YNFKEQ. CDR3 DNA sequence: TGTGCCAGCAGCCAAGATGAACGGCGGGGCTACACCTTC. The encoded protein is CASSQDERRGYTF.

Points on this clone: This sample includes further DNA sequences coding for the same CDR3. The chain recombines TRBV19 with TRBJ1-1; 9 bases match TRBD1. The trim removed 4 bases at V and 0 bases at J, leaving 0 bases unmatched. The CDR3 has 14 amino acids. The germline gives CDR1 LNHDA, CDR2 SQIVND (reference sequence). The CDR3 sequence: CASSRDRVNTEAFF. In DNA, the CDR3 is TGTGCCAGTAGTAGGGACAGGGTGAACACTGAAGCTTTCTTT.

The chain joins TRBV19 to TRBJ2-6; D possibly corresponds to TRBD2 (6 bases). Trimming stripped 9 bases from V and 1 base from J, with 10 bases between. The CDR3 is made up of 14 amino acids. From germline, CDR1 is LNHDA and CDR2 SQIVND (reference sequence). The CDR3: CARWRGSGANVLTF. The CDR3, as DNA: TGTGCCAGGTGGAGGGGTTCTGGGGCCAACGTCCTGACTTTC.